A single sample gave rise to the 18 T cell receptor beta chains below, sequenced in a study of cytomegalovirus exposure and HLA in healthy donors. Primers: 60 Vbeta forward and 13 Jbeta reverse. Clones were read by immunoSEQ multiplex PCR, and TCRdb kept only the in-frame ones, dropping some. The top ten clones hold around 4% of a sample with about 130,000 clones, less than 80% of them seen once. The sequenced sample was PBMCs. Receptor source: a man in his forties in good health and CMV-seropositive.

The chain combines TRBV2 with TRBJ2-3, with 14 bases lining up with TRBD2. This CDR3 has 15 amino acids. Germline trimming cut 5 bases from V and 5 bases from J; bases unmatched to any gene: 3. The germline CDR1 and CDR2 sequences are SNHLY and FYNNEI. In DNA, the CDR3 is TGTGCCAGCAGTTCCGGACTAGCGGGAGGAGATACGCAGTATTTT. Translation: CASSSGLAGGDTQYF.

CDR3 loop: CASRQGPVSGANVLTF. The CDR3 DNA reads as TGTGCCAGCAGACAGGGCCCTGTATCTGGGGCCAACGTCCTGACTTTC. The gene calls are TRBV7-9 and TRBJ2-6; TRBD1 is a possible D gene (6 bases). The CDR3 totals 16 residues. The V gene's germline CDR1 is SEHNR and CDR2 FQNEAQ (reference sequence). V was shortened by 6 bases and J by 1 base, with 13 bases between the two germline ends. The whole variable domain, filled in from reference TRBV7-9 and TRBJ2-6, reads DTGVSQNPRHKITKRGQNVTFRCDPISEHNRLYWYRQTLGQGPEFLTYFQNEAQLEKSRLLSDRFSAERPKGSFSTLEIQRTEQGDSAMYLCASRQGPVSGANVLTFGAGSRLTVL.

The chain uses TRBV29-1 and TRBJ1-2; D remains ambiguous. Germline V gene lookup returns CDR1 SQVTM and CDR2 ANQGSEA. The CDR3 has 12 residues. Between the trimmed V and J ends, which lost 5 bases and 5 bases, there was a span of 12 bases. For the CDR3, the DNA is TGCAGCGTTACGGGAGAAGGGTATGGCTACACCTTC. Protein product: CSVTGEGYGYTF.

The rearrangement links TRBV11-2 to TRBJ2-7; possibly TRBD1 for D (9 bases). The germline V gene has CDR1 SGHAT and CDR2 FQNNGV. The V and J ends lost 4 bases and 3 bases respectively, with 19 bases between them. The CDR3 has 16 amino acids. CDR3 nucleotides: TGTGCCAGCAGCTCCCTTAGCGGGACAGGGATCTACGAGCAGTACTTC. Amino acids: CASSSLSGTGIYEQYF.

The rearrangement joins TRBV9 to TRBJ2-7, with D uncertain. Germline CDR1 reads SGDLS; CDR2 reads YYNGEE. The length of the CDR3 is 14 residues. V was trimmed by 4 bases and J by 4 bases, leaving 15 bases between them. The DNA for the CDR3 is TGTGCCAGCAGCCCAGAGGCGGTCAAATACGAGCAGTACTTC. Translation: CASSPEAVKYEQYF.

This chain uses TRBV7-9 with TRBJ2-4; 8 nucleotides align to TRBD2. The length of the CDR3 is 17 residues. The germline gives CDR1 SEHNR, CDR2 FQNEAQ (reference sequence). J lost 1 base, V lost 5 bases, and 10 bases had no gene match. The CDR3: CASSPPGGRVAKNIQYF. CDR3 sequence (DNA): TGTGCCAGCAGCCCACCGGGGGGGAGGGTGGCCAAAAACATTCAGTACTTC.

The chain links TRBV25-1 to TRBJ1-1, with TRBD1 as a possible D gene (5 bases). In germline, CDR1 is MGHDK, CDR2 SYGVNS. V dropped 5 bases and J dropped 6 bases, with 22 bases sitting between them. This CDR3 has 16 residues. The CDR3 is CASSRGGSMKKAEAFF. CDR3 nucleotides: TGTGCCAGCAGTCGGGGGGGAAGTATGAAAAAGGCTGAAGCTTTCTTT.

This clone was counted only a few times. CDR3: CASSGQVSQETQYF. Written as DNA, the CDR3 is TGTGCCAGTAGTGGGCAGGTCTCCCAAGAGACCCAGTACTTC. This rearrangement joins TRBV19 to TRBJ2-5; no clear D. Per the germline V gene, CDR1 is LNHDA and CDR2 is SQIVND (reference sequence). The CDR3 runs to 14 residues. With 5 bases removed from V and 1 base from J, the gap between germline ends came to 11 bases.

CDR3 nucleotides: TGTGCCAGCAGCTTTCCTGGGAGGGCCTACGAGCAGTACTTC. It yields the protein CASSFPGRAYEQYF. V usage is TRBV7-9 and J usage is TRBJ2-7; 7 bases align to TRBD2. The trim removed 3 bases at V and 2 bases at J, leaving 4 bases unmatched. CDR1 is SEHNR, CDR2 FQNEAQ, per germline (reference sequence). The CDR3 contains 14 residues.

This clone was picked up many times. This chain connects TRBV27 to TRBJ1-2; D is possibly TRBD1 (5 bases). CDR1 MNHEY and CDR2 SMNVEV come from the germline V gene (reference sequence). V gave up 5 bases and J gave up 2 bases, with 12 bases separating them. The CDR3 runs to 14 residues. In DNA form, the CDR3 reads TGTGCCAGCAGTGCGACCACAGGAAACTATGGCTACACCTTC. It yields the protein CASSATTGNYGYTF.

This chain links TRBV13 with TRBJ1-1, with D hard to call. The CDR3 runs 18 residues. Germline V CDR1 and CDR2: PRHDT, FYEKMQ (reference sequence). Trimming stripped 6 bases from V and 4 bases from J, with 27 bases between. This CDR3 reads CASSRLRKEGVAATEAFF. In DNA, the CDR3 is TGTGCCAGCAGTCGACTCCGAAAGGAGGGTGTGGCAGCCACTGAAGCTTTCTTT. Full variable domain (missing parts from reference TRBV13 and TRBJ1-1): AAGVIQSPRHLIKEKRETATLKCYPIPRHDTVYWYQQGPGQDPQFLISFYEKMQSDKGSIPDRFSAQQFSDYHSELNMSSLELGDSALYFCASSRLRKEGVAATEAFFGQGTRLTVV.

The V gene is TRBV5-4, the J gene TRBJ2-7; TRBD2 agrees at 14 bases. Germline CDR1 SGHNT, CDR2 YYREEE (reference sequence). With V trimmed by 0 bases and J by 3 bases, 5 bases remained unmatched. The CDR3 contains 17 residues. CDR3 bases: TGTGCCAGCAGCTTGGGGGGGACTAGCGGGGGTCTCTACGAGCAGTACTTC. Encoded protein: CASSLGGTSGGLYEQYF.

CDR3 coding DNA: TGTGCCAGCAGCTTTCTACAGTCGGACTACGAGCAGTACTTC. It specifies CASSFLQSDYEQYF. The chain has TRBV5-6 and TRBJ2-7; D remains unclear. V lost 2 bases and J 3 bases, leaving 12 bases between the germline ends. The CDR3 is made up of 14 amino acids. The V gene's germline CDR1 is SGHDT and CDR2 YYEEEE.

The chain carries TRBV19 and TRBJ2-7, with 7 nucleotides matching TRBD2. J gave up 7 bases and V 3 bases, and 15 bases lay outside the gene matches. Germline-derived CDR1 and CDR2 are LNHDA and SQIVND (reference sequence). CDR3 length equals 16 residues. CDR3 bases: TGTGCCAGTAGTATGGCTCCCCTGGCAGGGAGGGAAGAGCAGTACTTC. Residues: CASSMAPLAGREEQYF.

This clone has only one observation. V and J are TRBV4-2 and TRBJ2-2; the D gene is possibly TRBD1 (6 bases). The CDR3 consists of 16 residues. Germline CDR1 is LGHNA and CDR2 is YNFKEQ. The ends were cut back, 0 bases at V and 0 bases at J, with 8 bases in the middle. The CDR3: CASSQEGGANTGELFF. The CDR3 nucleotides read TGTGCCAGCAGCCAAGAAGGGGGAGCGAACACCGGGGAGCTGTTTTTT.

This chain joins TRBV29-1 and TRBJ2-7, with a weak D call TRBD1 (6 bases). CDR1 is SQVTM, CDR2 ANQGSEA, per germline. The CDR3 spans 14 residues. V lost 4 bases, J lost 0 bases, and 13 bases lay in between. The CDR3 DNA sequence: TGCAGCGTTGCACAGGGTCCGGGCTCCTACGAGCAGTACTTC. This sequence encodes CSVAQGPGSYEQYF.

The chain has TRBV27 and TRBJ2-5, with D possibly being TRBD1 (5 bases). Germline V gene lookup returns CDR1 MNHEY and CDR2 SMNVEV (reference sequence). The CDR3 spans 15 residues. Trimming pared 5 bases from V and 1 base from J, leaving 14 bases between. CDR3 amino acids: CASSPGTDTQETQYF. CDR3 in DNA: TGTGCCAGCAGTCCTGGTACGGACACCCAAGAGACCCAGTACTTC.

V usage is TRBV9 and J usage is TRBJ1-4; 8 nucleotides line up with TRBD1. The CDR3 contains 15 residues. In germline, CDR1 is SGDLS, CDR2 YYNGEE. V shed 3 bases, J shed 4 bases, and the junction held 5 bases outside the gene matches. The CDR3 is CASSAGQGFNEKLFF. CDR3 nucleotide sequence: TGTGCCAGCAGCGCCGGACAGGGTTTTAATGAAAAACTGTTTTTT.